This T cell receptor beta chain is from a study of Graves' ophthalmopathy and Graves' hyperthyroidism. Study information: At initial diagnosis, peripheral blood was obtained, and this preceded any treatment. Whole-study findings and limits: In blood, most expanded thyroid clonotypes above 0.001 frequency were also detected. It was with around 70% sensitivity and about 72% specificity that the model predicted ophthalmopathy progression.

Amplified material comprised TCR beta CDR3 regions derived from RNA transcripts. RT-PCR in the first round used HTBI primers; a second-round multiplex PCR followed. MiXCR was run by TCRdb on the multiplex PCR reads, yielding one entry per CDR3 protein. Of about 400,000 distinct CDR3 sequences listed, around 16% are singletons. On this clonotype itself: Its matching antigen is unknown.

The CDR3 consists of 12 residues. Deletions cut 10 bases from V and 6 bases from J, with 16 bases between. The chain employs TRBV12-3 or TRBV12-4 and TRBJ2-7; D possibly corresponds to TRBD2 (5 bases). The sequence was obtained from a woman younger than 35 with Graves' ophthalmopathy. Sequenced material: peripheral blood. CDR3 nucleotide sequence: TGTGCCACCAGAATGAGGGAGACCGAGCAGTACTTC. Translation: CATRMRETEQYF.